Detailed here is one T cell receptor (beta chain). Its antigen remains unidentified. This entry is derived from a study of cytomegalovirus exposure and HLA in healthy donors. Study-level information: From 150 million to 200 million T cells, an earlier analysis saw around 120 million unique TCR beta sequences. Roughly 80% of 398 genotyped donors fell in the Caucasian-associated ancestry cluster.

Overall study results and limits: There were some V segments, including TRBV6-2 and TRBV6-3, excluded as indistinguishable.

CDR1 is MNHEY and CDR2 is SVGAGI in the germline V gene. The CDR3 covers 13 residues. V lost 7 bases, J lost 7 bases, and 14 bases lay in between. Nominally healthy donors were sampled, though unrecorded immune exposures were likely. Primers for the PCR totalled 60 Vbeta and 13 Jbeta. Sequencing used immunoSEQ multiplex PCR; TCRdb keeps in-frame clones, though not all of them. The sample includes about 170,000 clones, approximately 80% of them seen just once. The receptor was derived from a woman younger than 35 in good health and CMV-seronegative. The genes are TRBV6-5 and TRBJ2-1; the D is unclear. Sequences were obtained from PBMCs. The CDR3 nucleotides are TGTGCCAGCACGCCCCGACCAGGTAATGAGCAGTTCTTC. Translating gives CASTPRPGNEQFF.